This T cell receptor (beta chain) was obtained from a study of cytomegalovirus exposure and HLA in healthy donors listed by TCRdb under 2017. For the study in its entirety: An earlier analysis of more than 550 of the donors reported approximately 260 Gb of sequence data and roughly 120 million unique TCR beta sequences obtained from roughly 170 million T cells. An early release that covered several hundred HLA-typed donors contained approximately 300 gigabases of sequencing data and 75 million to 100 million unique TCR sequences. The genetic ancestry cluster associated with self-reported Caucasian donors included around four fifths of the roughly 400 genotyped donors. The study was designed to test whether signatures of past pathogen exposure could be identified by cataloging public T cell receptors. Using immunosequencing, the study profiled T cell repertoires from fewer than 700 subjects and related those repertoires to cytomegalovirus serostatus. Besides the first cohort of some 670 subjects, a separate validation cohort made up of 120 different subjects was used. To predict cytomegalovirus infection status, the study brought together high-throughput TCR immunosequencing, statistical association of individual TCRs with disease status, and machine learning. A later analysis re-examined previously published TCR beta repertoires from 610 or so donors and added high-resolution HLA genotyping to investigate patterns of TCR occurrence. Rather than drawing on any new phenotypic data, the later analysis identified candidate immune exposures from TCR beta sequences and the way those sequences occurred across donors. An earlier analysis of approximately 580 of the donors used high-throughput TCR beta sequencing to judge whether each TCR beta V gene segment behaved as functional or pseudogenic. Donor age, sex, ethnicity and CMV serostatus were collected together with the repertoire data. A later genetic analysis took genome-wide SNP genotypes for 398 of the 666 donors and used that subset as a discovery cohort. Every repertoire in the discovery cohort had been generated on one and the same sequencing platform. HLA typing covered class I and class II loci at four-digit resolution. Typing coverage varied by locus: about 629-630 donors for A, B, C, DRB1 and DQB1; roughly 510 for DQA1; 600 to 610 for DPA1; around 450 for DPB1. Roughly 5 DR-DQ haplotypes were handled as single units for association and clustering, since linkage in the cohort was strong. Among 398 genotyped donors of the cohort, an average of about 240,000 unique TCR beta nucleotide sequences were sequenced per donor, roughly 18% of them non-productive. Here is what the overall study found, with its caveats: According to a later genetic analysis, donors in an Asian-associated ancestry cluster had fewer N-insertions in productive TCRs than the approximately 650-donor mean. Assigning TCR associations to individual alleles was difficult when HLA alleles, especially DR and DQ, strongly co-occurred. Most CMV-associated TCR beta chains appeared to be HLA-restricted in a later analysis, and the HLA associations seemed to be driven largely by CMV exposure. Because counts were too low, 15 to 20 rarely observed V segments, including chromosome 9 orphons, were excluded from the earlier analysis of 587 of the donors. Across donors, most TCR sequences were observed very rarely, whereas some public TCRs were present in many individuals. Only TCR beta chains were sequenced in this cohort, and the absence of alpha or paired-chain data limited detectable features. Compared with equally common non-associated chains, HLA-associated TCR beta chains in a later analysis were more clonally expanded and had lower generation probabilities. Immune exposure information for the cohort was limited to CMV serostatus. In vitro tests confirmed that three of the cytomegalovirus-associated TCR beta chains recognize cytomegalovirus antigens. An association between a missense DCLRE1C variant and V-gene and J-gene trimming of TCR beta chains was found in a later genetic analysis and replicated in an independent cohort. The sequencing pipeline was judged likely to have produced a cluster of highly shared sequence variants as a technical artifact. Correlated functional status among segregating V segments might be attributable to linkage disequilibrium, but an unknown experimental factor could not be ruled out. It was suggested by the authors that the approach could potentially be generalized to other disease states and immunological phenotypes. A further reported finding was that TCR beta sequences accurately predicted the HLA-A and HLA-B alleles for most subjects in the first cohort. The 87-base-pair reads could not distinguish some IMGT-functional V segments, including TRBV6-2 and TRBV6-3, so those segments were excluded. In a later analysis, the rate of TCR association differed among HLA loci, with DRB1 alleles having the most associated TCRs and HLA-C alleles having the fewest. A later analysis reported that several top co-occurrence clusters appeared linked to parvovirus B19, influenza, CMV and Epstein-Barr virus. A total of about 150 TCR beta chains were listed by the study as associated with cytomegalovirus. In both the original and validation cohorts, the classifier was reported to diagnose cytomegalovirus status with high specificity and sensitivity. Broadly in line with IMGT annotations, most TCR beta V segments showed up in productive rearrangements about 87% or about 30% of the time in an earlier analysis of under 700 of the donors. The presence/absence analyses assumed that sequencing depth was roughly uniform across donors, and that assumption may not be true. In a later analysis, some 17,000 TCR beta sequences were associated with specific HLA alleles at a false discovery rate of 0.05. Because HLA typing was unavailable for some donors at each locus, only the typed subset was used in association tests.

As regards this clone: Its cognate antigen has yet to be identified. No base quality information exists; no much larger clone differs at one position.

In total, more than 500 healthy bone marrow donors made up the cohort. At the time of sampling, every cohort member was nominally healthy, though immune exposures that went unrecorded were likely present. The donor tested CMV seropositive and was one of the 289 seropositive cohort members. Each donor provided a peripheral blood sample, and peripheral blood mononuclear cells were used for TCR beta sequencing. The Qiagen DNeasy Blood Extraction Kit was used to extract genomic DNA from the blood cell samples. The CDR3 covers 15 residues, taking in both the cysteine and the phenylalanine. The CDR3 DNA has 45 bases and is translated from base 1. V loses 0 bases at its end and J loses 6 bases; junction bases beyond the gene matches: 8. Via the germline V gene (reference sequence), CDR1 is SGHNT and CDR2 YYREEE. Library prep was done by the immunoSEQ multiplex PCR assay. A mixture of 60 forward primers for TCR Vbeta segments and 13 reverse primers for TCR Jbeta segments was used in the multiplex PCR. A multiplex PCR assay on genomic DNA amplified the CDR3 region of rearranged TCR beta genes. Amplified TCR beta libraries were sequenced as 87-base-pair reads on the Illumina HiSeq System. The original methods were these. Across the 670 or so repertoires, a later analysis counted tens of millions of unique TCR beta chains, roughly 11 million of which were shared by at least two donors. Raw reads were error-corrected and collapsed into unique sequences by a nearest-neighbor algorithm in which closely related sequences were merged to remove PCR and sequencing errors. V, D and J gene segments were assigned by aligning CDR3 sequences to IMGT reference sequences. For a sequence to be retained, a match of at least six nucleotides to both a V gene segment and a J gene segment was required. A rearrangement was called productive if the CDR3 had no stop codons and remained in frame with V and J, and every other rearrangement was called non-productive. CDR3 was defined by IMGT convention, running from the second conserved V-encoded cysteine to the conserved J-encoded phenylalanine. Sequences without an unambiguous match to a single V gene segment were excluded from the earlier analysis of several hundred of the donors. An earlier analysis of a few hundred of the donors called V segments functional above 56.7% productive rearrangements and segregating when the between-donor standard deviation exceeded 5%. A statistical classification framework was built for diagnosing cytomegalovirus status from the catalog of TCR beta chain sequences. In a later analysis, V and J genes were assigned by comparing TCR nucleotide sequences against IMGT/GENE-DB human TR gene sequences. A later analysis assigned CDR3 sequences and most-parsimonious VDJ recombination scenarios with the TCRdist pipeline. In a later analysis, every TCR beta chain was defined by the combination of its CDR3 amino acid sequence and its V-gene family, and reads without a unique V-gene family were dropped. To address suspected cross-contamination and a sequencing artifact, a later analysis removed a few hundred highly shared, low-generation-probability nucleotide sequences. For each public chain, a later analysis derived a clonal expansion index from normalized ranks of inferred template counts within each repertoire. A later analysis computed generation probabilities with a VDJ recombination model fitted to out-of-frame rearrangements, and checked the results against IGoR. In a later analysis, hypergeometric tests were used to score TCR-TCR, TCR-HLA and TCR-CMV co-occurrence, with a repertoire-size bias correction applied to TCR pairs. In a later analysis, false discovery rates were estimated by permuting HLA or CMV assignments 20 times. In a later analysis, co-occurring TCRs were grouped using DBSCAN, with TCRdist sequence similarity added in when clustering inside HLA-allele-positive subsets. Co-occurrence clustering excluded repertoires with fewer than 30,000 or more than 120,000 public chains, plus five with anomalous nucleotide sharing. TCRdb holds this immuneACCESS table with in-frame rearrangements only. Some clones are missing; in checked studies, unresolved V genes explain under half, and the rest has no known cause. Clonal size and the V and J genes are those of that table, whereas D and trimming came from the DNA. The sample includes approximately 140,000 clones, with 70% to 80% observed a single time. 6.2% of the sample goes to the ten largest clones.

The sequence is built from TRBV5-4 and TRBJ2-7; 8 bases in between match TRBD2. The sequencing sample was made of PBMCs. This TCR came from a woman in her thirties or forties in good health and CMV-seropositive. Here the CDR3 is given as CASSLGVAGQGEQYF. The bases are TGTGCCAGCAGCTTGGGGGTAGCGGGGCAAGGCGAGCAGTACTTC.